These 31 T cell receptor beta chains originate from one sample sequenced in a study of blood T cell repertoires in COVID-19. Some clones are missing from TCRdb's copy, which holds only in-frame ones; the method was immunoSEQ multiplex PCR. The table lists some 250,000 clones, roughly 86% of them singletons. The material sequenced was peripheral blood. All receptors derive from a young woman who had recovered from COVID-19.

The chain recombines TRBV7-2 with TRBJ2-7; D is perhaps TRBD2 (6 bases). Germline CDR1 is SGHTA and CDR2 is FQGNSA. The CDR3 length is 13 residues. The V and J ends lost 4 bases and 3 bases respectively, with 10 bases between them. As DNA, the CDR3 is TGTGCCAGCAGCTCTGGACTAAACTACGAGCAGTACTTC. As protein: CASSSGLNYEQYF.

The chain joins TRBV5-4 to TRBJ2-3, with TRBD1 identical over 8 bases. J lost 4 bases, V lost 3 bases, and 10 bases had no gene match. The V gene's germline CDR1 is SGHNT and CDR2 YYREEE (reference sequence). This CDR3 spans 16 amino acids. The CDR3 region is CASSSPGQGRSDTQYF. In nucleotides, the CDR3 is TGTGCCAGCAGCTCACCCGGACAGGGAAGATCAGATACGCAGTATTTT. Complete variable domain (other parts from reference TRBV5-4 and TRBJ2-3): ETGVTQSPTHLIKTRGQQVTLRCSSQSGHNTVSWYQQALGQGPQFIFQYYREEENGRGNFPPRFSGLQFPNYSSELNVNALELDDSALYLCASSSPGQGRSDTQYFGPGTRLTVL.

The gene calls are TRBV3-1 (or the pseudogene TRBV3-2) and TRBJ2-3, with D tentatively TRBD2 (5 bases). CDR1 LGHDT and CDR2 YNNKEL come from the germline V gene (reference sequence). The CDR3 extends over 13 amino acids. Trimming pared 2 bases from V and 2 bases from J, leaving 5 bases between. The CDR3 spells CASSQLATDTQYF. CDR3 in DNA: TGTGCCAGCAGCCAACTAGCCACAGATACGCAGTATTTT.

V and J are TRBV7-9 and TRBJ2-3; 7 nucleotides align to TRBD2. With V trimmed by 4 bases and J by 1 base, 5 bases remained unmatched. The germline V gene encodes CDR1 SEHNR and CDR2 FQNEAQ (reference sequence). The CDR3 covers 15 residues. Here the CDR3 reads CASSSLSGGTDTQYF. The CDR3 DNA sequence: TGTGCCAGCAGCTCCCTGAGCGGGGGCACAGATACGCAGTATTTT.

Here the CDR3 reads CASSQDPAGGYGYTF. CDR3 DNA: TGTGCCAGCAGCCAAGATCCCGCAGGGGGGTATGGCTACACCTTC. The V gene is TRBV3-1 (or the pseudogene TRBV3-2), the J gene TRBJ1-2; TRBD1 matches at 7 bases. Germline-derived CDR1 and CDR2 are LGHDT and YNNKEL (reference sequence). Germline trimming cut 0 bases from V and 5 bases from J; bases unmatched to any gene: 6. The CDR3 is 15 residues long.

The rearrangement links TRBV2 to TRBJ1-1; 9 nucleotides match TRBD1. The CDR3 covers 14 residues. Per the germline V gene, CDR1 is SNHLY and CDR2 is FYNNEI. Trimming took 7 bases from V and 4 from J; bases not matched to a gene: 7. In DNA, the CDR3 is TGTGCCAGCAAGGAACAGGGGGCGAGCACTGAAGCTTTCTTT. Translation gives CASKEQGASTEAFF.

There are a few counts of this clone. The CDR3 bases are TGCGCCAGCAGCCAACAGGGGAACGATGAGCAGTTCTTC. Encoded protein: CASSQQGNDEQFF. The chain recombines TRBV4-1 with TRBJ2-1; D is perhaps TRBD1 (6 bases). V lost 2 bases to trimming and J lost 8 bases, with 10 bases between them. The CDR3 sequence is 13 residues long. CDR1 is MGHRA and CDR2 is YSYEKL in the germline V gene.

V usage is TRBV10-2 and J usage is TRBJ2-7; 11 bases agree with TRBD1. Germline CDR1 and CDR2: WSHSY and SAAADI. V shed 10 bases and J 7 bases; nucleotides not matched to a gene: 9. The CDR3 length is 13 residues. CDR3 nucleotide sequence: TGCGCCACCCGCGGACAGGGGGCTGGGGAGCAGTACTTC. This codes for CATRGQGAGEQYF.

This chain connects TRBV19 to TRBJ1-6; a possible D gene is TRBD1 (5 bases). The V end lost 1 base, the J end lost 7 bases, and 14 bases lay between the germline ends. The CDR3 sequence is 16 residues long. Germline V gene lookup returns CDR1 LNHDA and CDR2 SQIVND (reference sequence). As DNA, the CDR3 is TGTGCCAGTAGTATAGGCCTGGTGGGGGGAAATTCACCCCTCCACTTT. Residues: CASSIGLVGGNSPLHF.

The rearrangement links TRBV10-2 to TRBJ2-7; 8 bases are a match to TRBD1. V lost 5 bases, J lost 2 bases, and 2 bases stayed unmatched. Germline assignment: CDR1 WSHSY and CDR2 SAAADI. The CDR3 is made up of 13 amino acids. CDR3 loop: CASSRDRTYEQYF. CDR3 in DNA: TGCGCCAGCAGTCGGGACAGGACCTACGAGCAGTACTTC.

The chain has TRBV2 and TRBJ2-1, with 13 bases that match TRBD2. CDR1 SNHLY and CDR2 FYNNEI come from the germline V gene. The CDR3 is 13 amino acids. Losses at the gene ends were 4 bases for V and 9 bases for J; bases not matched to a gene: 0. In DNA, the CDR3 is TGTGCCAGCAGTGGACTAGCGGGGGGTGAGCAGTTCTTC. Residues: CASSGLAGGEQFF.

This rearrangement joins TRBV19 to TRBJ1-1; D is undetermined. V was shortened by 5 bases and J by 11 bases, with 18 bases between the two germline ends. Germline values: CDR1 LNHDA, CDR2 SQIVND (reference sequence). The CDR3 loop spans 13 amino acids. CDR3 DNA: TGTGCCAGTAGTCCCCCCAACCTATTGGGCGCTTTCTTT. This codes for CASSPPNLLGAFF.

J is TRBJ2-5 and V is TRBV7-3; weak D call: TRBD2 (7 bases). The CDR3 totals 16 residues. Germline loops: CDR1 SGHTA, CDR2 FQGTGA. Between the trimmed V and J ends, which lost 5 bases and 0 bases, there was a span of 16 bases. The CDR3 reads CASSEGGRGYQETQYF. In DNA form, the CDR3 reads TGTGCCAGCAGCGAAGGAGGGAGGGGGTACCAAGAGACCCAGTACTTC.

The chain joins TRBV11-3 to TRBJ2-3; D is possibly TRBD2 (5 bases). The length of the CDR3 is 16 residues. Germline lookup yields CDR1 SGHNT and CDR2 YENEEA. Between the trimmed V and J ends, which lost 5 bases and 1 base, there was a span of 16 bases. In nucleotides, the CDR3 is TGTGCCAGCAGCCCGTCGTCGGGGTTGGGCACAGATACGCAGTATTTT. This translates into CASSPSSGLGTDTQYF. Supplemented by reference TRBV11-3 and TRBJ2-3, the full variable domain reads EAGVVQSPRYKIIEKKQPVAFWCNPISGHNTLYWYLQNLGQGPELLIRYENEEAVDDSQLPKDRFSAERLKGVDSTLKIQPAELGDSAVYLCASSPSSGLGTDTQYFGPGTRLTVL.

V is TRBV5-1 and J is TRBJ2-7; 9 nucleotides agree with TRBD1. With V trimmed by 3 bases and J by 3 bases, 4 bases remained unmatched. The CDR3 has 14 amino acids. From germline, CDR1 is SGHRS and CDR2 YFSETQ. CDR3 nucleotide sequence: TGCGCCAGCAGCTGGGGGACAGGGCTCTACGAGCAGTACTTC. Translating gives CASSWGTGLYEQYF. The full variable domain, in which reference TRBV5-1 and TRBJ2-7 provide the parts outside the CDR3, is KAGVTQTPRYLIKTRGQQVTLSCSPISGHRSVSWYQQTPGQGLQFLFEYFSETQRNKGNFPGRFSGRQFSNSRSEMNVSTLELGDSALYLCASSWGTGLYEQYFGPGTRLTVT.

In this sample, this clone turned up once. CDR3 DNA sequence: TGTGCCAGCAGCTTAGCCCGAAGAGGGGGTGGATTGAGGAACACTGAAGCTTTCTTT. This codes for CASSLARRGGGLRNTEAFF. The rearrangement uses TRBV7-6 and TRBJ1-1, with D perhaps TRBD1 (6 bases). V lost 0 bases, J lost 1 base, and 21 bases lay in between. The length of the CDR3 is 19 residues. Germline CDR1 reads SGHVS; CDR2 reads FNYEAQ. Full variable domain (missing parts from reference TRBV7-6 and TRBJ1-1): GAGVSQSPRYKVTKRGQDVALRCDPISGHVSLYWYRQALGQGPEFLTYFNYEAQQDKSGLPNDRFSAERPEGSISTLTIQRTEQRDSAMYRCASSLARRGGGLRNTEAFFGQGTRLTVV.

Comment on this clone: This sample includes further DNA sequences coding for the same CDR3. This chain uses TRBV27 with TRBJ1-5, with D uncertain. The V gene's germline CDR1 is MNHEY and CDR2 SMNVEV (reference sequence). This CDR3 contains 14 residues. V was cut by 0 bases and J by 4 bases, with 7 bases left in between. CDR3 loop: CASSLSGENQPQHF. CDR3 nucleotides: TGTGCCAGCAGTTTATCCGGGGAAAATCAGCCCCAGCATTTT.

The chain uses TRBV7-9 and TRBJ2-7; D is undetermined. The germline V gene has CDR1 SEHNR and CDR2 FQNEAQ (reference sequence). The CDR3 sequence is 13 residues long. The ends were cut back, 1 base at V and 3 bases at J, with 7 bases in the middle. This CDR3 reads CASSLGHGYEQYF. Written as DNA, the CDR3 is TGTGCCAGCAGCTTAGGTCACGGCTACGAGCAGTACTTC.

The genes are TRBV2 and TRBJ1-5; D might be TRBD1 (6 bases). V was cut by 6 bases and J by 4 bases, with 16 bases left in between. The CDR3 covers 15 residues. CDR1 SNHLY and CDR2 FYNNEI come from the germline V gene. CDR3: CASRPPDSLNQPQHF. CDR3 in DNA: TGTGCCAGCAGGCCACCGGACAGCTTGAATCAGCCCCAGCATTTT.

The V gene is TRBV21-1, the J gene TRBJ2-7; the table calls TRBD2, which could not be checked here. TRBV21-1 is reported as a pseudogene. This CDR3 comprises 17 residues. CDR3 in amino acids: CASSKGPGLAGVYEQYF. The DNA for the CDR3 is TGTGCCAGCAGCAAAGGGCCCGGACTAGCGGGGGTTTACGAGCAGTACTTC.

The V gene is TRBV3-1 (or the pseudogene TRBV3-2), the J gene TRBJ1-1; perhaps TRBD1 as D (5 bases). The V and J ends lost 5 bases and 11 bases respectively, with 18 bases between them. CDR1 and CDR2 from the germline V gene are LGHDT and YNNKEL (reference sequence). This CDR3 contains 13 residues. This CDR3 reads CASSERYRNPAFF. CDR3 coding DNA: TGTGCCAGCAGCGAAAGATACAGGAACCCTGCTTTCTTT.

The chain uses TRBV3-1 (or the pseudogene TRBV3-2) and TRBJ1-2, with D possibly TRBD1 on 5 matching bases. Germline loops: CDR1 LGHDT, CDR2 YNNKEL (reference sequence). V was shortened by 4 bases and J by 7 bases, with 7 bases between the two germline ends. The CDR3 extends over 11 amino acids. DNA of the CDR3: TGTGCCAGCAGCCGGGGGGTTGGCTACACCTTC. Its translation: CASSRGVGYTF.

There are a few counts of this clone. The chain recombines TRBV27 with TRBJ1-5; tentative D call: TRBD1 (6 bases). In germline, CDR1 is MNHEY, CDR2 SMNVEV (reference sequence). Trimming left V 6 bases short and J 2 bases short, with 11 bases between. The CDR3 covers 14 residues. CDR3 sequence (DNA): TGTGCCAGCAGACAGGGTTGGGGCAATCAGCCCCAGCATTTT. Translation gives CASRQGWGNQPQHF.

This rearrangement joins TRBV24-1 to TRBJ2-2; D is possibly TRBD1 (6 bases). Trimming took off 3 bases at V and 5 bases at J, with 12 bases between the two ends. The CDR3 consists of 15 residues. Germline CDR1 is KGHDR and CDR2 is SFDVKD. The CDR3 sequence is CATSDPEQGTGELFF. The CDR3 DNA is TGTGCCACCAGTGATCCAGAACAGGGTACCGGGGAGCTGTTTTTT.

The chain employs TRBV15 and TRBJ2-5; TRBD2 agrees at 7 bases. This CDR3 region has 17 residues. Trimming removed 3 bases from V and 1 base from J; junction bases left unmatched: 11. Germline V lookup: CDR1 LNHNV, CDR2 YYDKDF (reference sequence). The CDR3 DNA reads TGTGCCACCAGCAGCCAAGTGGCTAGCGGACTCCAAGAGACCCAGTACTTC. Amino acids: CATSSQVASGLQETQYF.

Ten or more counts support this clone. The rearrangement links TRBV29-1 to TRBJ1-2; D is uncertain. V was cut by 4 bases and J by 5 bases, with 11 bases left in between. Germline loops: CDR1 SQVTM, CDR2 ANQGSEA. The CDR3 is made up of 12 amino acids. The CDR3 is CSVAVGEYGYTF. Written as DNA, the CDR3 is TGCAGCGTTGCGGTCGGAGAATATGGCTACACCTTC. Looking up the rest from reference TRBV29-1 and TRBJ1-2 gives the full variable domain: SAVISQKPSRDICQRGTSLTIQCQVDSQVTMMFWYRQQPGQSLTLIATANQGSEATYESGFVIDKFPISRPNLTFSTLTVSNMSPEDSSIYLCSVAVGEYGYTFGSGTRLTVV.

In this sample, this clone turned up once. This sequence joins TRBV11-3 and TRBJ2-3; TRBD2 matches 7 bases. Trimming removed 2 bases from V and 3 bases from J; junction bases left unmatched: 5. The germline V gene has CDR1 SGHNT and CDR2 YENEEA. The CDR3 is 15 amino acids. The CDR3 nucleotides read TGTGCCAGCAGCTTAAGAGCGGGGAGTACAGATACGCAGTATTTT. Amino acid sequence: CASSLRAGSTDTQYF.

The chain joins TRBV27 to TRBJ2-1, with TRBD2 matching 11 bases. Germline assignment: CDR1 MNHEY and CDR2 SMNVEV (reference sequence). This CDR3 comprises 16 residues. V was clipped by 2 bases and J by 3 bases; unmatched bases: 3. The CDR3 DNA sequence: TGTGCCAGCAGTTTACAACTAGCGGGGGTCTACAATGAGCAGTTCTTC. Its protein product is CASSLQLAGVYNEQFF.

The chain couples TRBV6-5 to TRBJ1-2, with unresolved D. Germline loops: CDR1 MNHEY, CDR2 SVGAGI. V was shortened by 2 bases and J by 10 bases, with 17 bases between the two germline ends. The length of the CDR3 is 14 residues. The CDR3 nucleotides read TGTGCCAGCAGTTACCTGACGGACTTGCAAGTCTACACCTTC. It specifies CASSYLTDLQVYTF.

This chain uses TRBV24-1 with TRBJ2-3; TRBD2 matches at 11 bases. This CDR3 spans 17 amino acids. The germline CDR1 and CDR2 sequences are KGHDR and SFDVKD. J lost 0 bases, V lost 8 bases, and 9 bases had no gene match. The CDR3 coding sequence is TGTGCCACCACCCCTTCTTCTAGCGGGGGGAGCACAGATACGCAGTATTTT. Translated: CATTPSSSGGSTDTQYF.

The V gene is TRBV7-2, the J gene TRBJ2-3; no firm D call. V was pared by 1 base and J by 0 bases, with 8 bases between. Looked up from germline, CDR1 is SGHTA and CDR2 is FQGNSA. This CDR3 comprises 15 residues. CDR3 protein: CASSLVRASTDTQYF. CDR3 sequence (DNA): TGTGCCAGCAGCTTAGTTAGAGCGAGCACAGATACGCAGTATTTT.